This T cell receptor beta chain appears in the sequencing data of a study of control samples from healthy donors and cancer patients. This CDR3 contains 17 residues. The V gene's germline CDR1 is LNHNV and CDR2 YYDKDF (reference sequence). Trimming cost V 1 base and J 10 bases, with 23 bases left between them. This table comes from immunoSEQ multiplex PCR, and its TCRdb copy is limited to in-frame clones, with some not included. The profile shows 150,000 to 200,000 clones, roughly 90% of them singletons. The clonotype comes from a man between 25 and 39 years old in good health. Sequencing was carried out using blood. This chain links TRBV15 with TRBJ2-1, with D maybe TRBD2 (5 bases). The CDR3 bases are TGTGCCACCAGCAGAGGCCAAGGATCCACGGGGAGTTACGAGCAGTTCTTC. This encodes CATSRGQGSTGSYEQFF.